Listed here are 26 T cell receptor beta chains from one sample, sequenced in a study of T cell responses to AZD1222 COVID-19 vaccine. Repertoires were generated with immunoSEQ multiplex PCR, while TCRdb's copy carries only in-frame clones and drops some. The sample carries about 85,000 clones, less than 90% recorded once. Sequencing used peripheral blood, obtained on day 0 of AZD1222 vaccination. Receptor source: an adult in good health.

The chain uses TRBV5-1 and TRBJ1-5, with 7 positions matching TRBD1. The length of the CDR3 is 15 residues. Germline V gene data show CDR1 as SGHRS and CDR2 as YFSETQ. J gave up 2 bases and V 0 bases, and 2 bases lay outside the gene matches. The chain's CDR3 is CASSLGQGGNQPQHF. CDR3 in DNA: TGCGCCAGCAGCTTGGGACAGGGAGGCAATCAGCCCCAGCATTTT.

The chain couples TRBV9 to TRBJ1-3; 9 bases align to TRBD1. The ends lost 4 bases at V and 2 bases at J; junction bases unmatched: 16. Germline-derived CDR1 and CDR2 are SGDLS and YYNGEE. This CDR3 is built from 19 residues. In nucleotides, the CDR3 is TGTGCCAGCAGCCCAATACCTCAAACCGGGACAGGGCCTGGAAACACCATATATTTT. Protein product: CASSPIPQTGTGPGNTIYF.

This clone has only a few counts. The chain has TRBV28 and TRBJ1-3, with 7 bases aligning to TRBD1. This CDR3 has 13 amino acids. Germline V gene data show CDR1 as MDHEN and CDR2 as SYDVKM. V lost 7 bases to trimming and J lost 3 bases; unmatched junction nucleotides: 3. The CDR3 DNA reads TGTGCCAGCACTCAGGGGGGTGGAAACACCATATATTTT. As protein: CASTQGGGNTIYF.

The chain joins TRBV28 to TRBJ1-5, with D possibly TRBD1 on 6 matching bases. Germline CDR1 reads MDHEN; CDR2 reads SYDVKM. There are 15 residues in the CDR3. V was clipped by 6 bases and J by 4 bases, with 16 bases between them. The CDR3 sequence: CASSDLGGNNQPQHF. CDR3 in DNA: TGTGCCAGCAGCGACCTAGGGGGGAATAATCAGCCCCAGCATTTT.

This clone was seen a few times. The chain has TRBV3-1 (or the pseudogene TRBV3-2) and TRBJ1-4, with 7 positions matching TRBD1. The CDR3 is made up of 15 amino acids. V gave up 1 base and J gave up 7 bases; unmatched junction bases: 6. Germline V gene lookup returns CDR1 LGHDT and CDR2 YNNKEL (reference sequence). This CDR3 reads CASSQAWQGVEKLFF. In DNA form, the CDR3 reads TGTGCCAGCAGCCAAGCTTGGCAGGGGGTTGAAAAACTGTTTTTT.

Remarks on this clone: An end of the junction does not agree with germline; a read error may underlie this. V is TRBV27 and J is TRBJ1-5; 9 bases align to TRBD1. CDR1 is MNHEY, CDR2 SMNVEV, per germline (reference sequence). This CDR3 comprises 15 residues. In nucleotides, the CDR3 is TGTGCCAGCAGTTTAACGGGACAGGGCAAACAGCCCCAGCATTTT. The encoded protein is CASSLTGQGKQPQHF.

CDR3 loop: CATSRDKGISGNTIYF. As DNA, the CDR3 is TGTGCCACCAGCAGAGATAAGGGGATATCTGGAAACACCATATATTTT. The rearrangement joins TRBV15 to TRBJ1-3; possible D gene TRBD1, 5 bases. CDR3 length equals 16 residues. Germline lookup yields CDR1 LNHNV and CDR2 YYDKDF (reference sequence). V was cut by 0 bases and J by 1 base, with 10 bases left in between.

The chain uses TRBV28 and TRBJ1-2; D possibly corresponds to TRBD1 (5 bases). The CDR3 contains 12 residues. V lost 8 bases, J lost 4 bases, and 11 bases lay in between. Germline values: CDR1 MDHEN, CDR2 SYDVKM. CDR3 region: CASSSQGYGYTF. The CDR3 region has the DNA TGTGCCAGCTCTTCCCAGGGCTATGGCTACACCTTC.

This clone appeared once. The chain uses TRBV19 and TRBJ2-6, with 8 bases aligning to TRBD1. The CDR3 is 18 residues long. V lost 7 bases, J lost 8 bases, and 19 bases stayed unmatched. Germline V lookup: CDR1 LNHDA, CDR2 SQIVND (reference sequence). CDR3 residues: CASKVGSGTGGVTNVLTF. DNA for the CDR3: TGTGCCAGTAAAGTTGGTTCGGGGACAGGCGGCGTTACCAACGTCCTGACTTTC.

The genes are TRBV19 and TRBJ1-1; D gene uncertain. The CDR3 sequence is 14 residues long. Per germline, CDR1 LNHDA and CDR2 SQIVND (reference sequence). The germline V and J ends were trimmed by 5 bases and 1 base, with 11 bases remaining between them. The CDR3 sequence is CASSGSTTNTEAFF. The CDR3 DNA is TGTGCCAGTAGTGGGAGTACGACGAACACTGAAGCTTTCTTT.

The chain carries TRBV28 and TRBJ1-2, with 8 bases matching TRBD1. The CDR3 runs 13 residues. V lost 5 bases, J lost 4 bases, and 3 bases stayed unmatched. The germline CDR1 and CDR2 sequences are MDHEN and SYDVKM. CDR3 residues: CASSADRGYGYTF. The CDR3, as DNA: TGTGCCAGCAGTGCTGACAGGGGCTATGGCTACACCTTC.

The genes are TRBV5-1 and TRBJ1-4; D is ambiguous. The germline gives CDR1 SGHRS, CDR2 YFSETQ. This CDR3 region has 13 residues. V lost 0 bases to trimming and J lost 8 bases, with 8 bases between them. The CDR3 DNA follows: TGCGCCAGCAGCTTGGCCATGGGGGAAAAACTGTTTTTT. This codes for CASSLAMGEKLFF.

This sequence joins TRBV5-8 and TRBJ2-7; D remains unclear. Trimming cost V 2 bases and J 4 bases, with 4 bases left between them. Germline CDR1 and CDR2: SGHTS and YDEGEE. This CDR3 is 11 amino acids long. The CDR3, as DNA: TGTGCCAGCAGCTTAAGGTACGAGCAGTACTTC. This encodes CASSLRYEQYF.

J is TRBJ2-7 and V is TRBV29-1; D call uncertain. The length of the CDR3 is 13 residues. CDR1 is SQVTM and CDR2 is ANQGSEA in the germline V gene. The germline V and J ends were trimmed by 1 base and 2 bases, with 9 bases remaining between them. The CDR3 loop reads CSVEVVNTYEQYF. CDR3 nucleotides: TGCAGCGTTGAAGTGGTAAACACCTACGAGCAGTACTTC.

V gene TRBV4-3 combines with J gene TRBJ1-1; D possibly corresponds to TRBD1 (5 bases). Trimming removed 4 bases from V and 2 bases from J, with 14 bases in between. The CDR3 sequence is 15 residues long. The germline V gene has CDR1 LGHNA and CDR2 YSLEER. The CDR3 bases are TGCGCCAGCAGCCTTTCGGGTCGGACAAACACTGAAGCTTTCTTT. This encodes CASSLSGRTNTEAFF.

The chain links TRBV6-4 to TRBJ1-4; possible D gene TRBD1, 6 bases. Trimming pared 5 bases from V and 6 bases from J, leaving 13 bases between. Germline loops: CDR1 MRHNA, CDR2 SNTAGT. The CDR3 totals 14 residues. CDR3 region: CASSPTGYDEKLFF. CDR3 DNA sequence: TGTGCCAGCAGTCCAACAGGGTACGATGAAAAACTGTTTTTT.

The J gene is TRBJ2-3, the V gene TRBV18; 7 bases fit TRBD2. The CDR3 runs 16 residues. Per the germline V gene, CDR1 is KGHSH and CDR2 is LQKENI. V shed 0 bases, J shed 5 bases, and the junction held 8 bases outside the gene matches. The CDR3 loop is CASSPPPSGVGDTQYF. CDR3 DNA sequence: TGTGCCAGCTCACCACCGCCTAGCGGCGTAGGAGATACGCAGTATTTT.

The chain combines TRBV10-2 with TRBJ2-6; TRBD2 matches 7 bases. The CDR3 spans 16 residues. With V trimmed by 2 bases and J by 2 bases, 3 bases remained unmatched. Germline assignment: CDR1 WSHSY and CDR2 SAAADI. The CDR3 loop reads CASSEGREPGANVLTF. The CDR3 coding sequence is TGCGCCAGCAGTGAGGGGAGGGAACCTGGGGCCAACGTCCTGACTTTC.

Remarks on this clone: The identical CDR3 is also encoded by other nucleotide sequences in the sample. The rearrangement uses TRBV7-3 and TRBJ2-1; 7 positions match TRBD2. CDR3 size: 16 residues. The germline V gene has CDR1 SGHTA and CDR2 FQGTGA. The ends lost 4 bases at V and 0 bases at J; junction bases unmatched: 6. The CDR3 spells CASSSAGGSSYNEQFF. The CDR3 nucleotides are TGTGCCAGCAGCTCCGCCGGGGGGAGCTCCTACAATGAGCAGTTCTTC.

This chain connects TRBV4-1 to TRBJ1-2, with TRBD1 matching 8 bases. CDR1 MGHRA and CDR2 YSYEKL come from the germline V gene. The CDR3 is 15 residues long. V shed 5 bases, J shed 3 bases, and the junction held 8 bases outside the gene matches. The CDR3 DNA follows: TGCGCCAGCAGCGATACTCCAGGGGGCGACTATGGCTACACCTTC. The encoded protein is CASSDTPGGDYGYTF.

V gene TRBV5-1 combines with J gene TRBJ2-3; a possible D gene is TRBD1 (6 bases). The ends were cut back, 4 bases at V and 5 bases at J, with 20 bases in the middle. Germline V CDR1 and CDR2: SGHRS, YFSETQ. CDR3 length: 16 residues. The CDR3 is CASSASGTRVGDTQYF. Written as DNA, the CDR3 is TGCGCCAGCAGCGCCTCCGGGACAAGGGTGGGAGATACGCAGTATTTT.

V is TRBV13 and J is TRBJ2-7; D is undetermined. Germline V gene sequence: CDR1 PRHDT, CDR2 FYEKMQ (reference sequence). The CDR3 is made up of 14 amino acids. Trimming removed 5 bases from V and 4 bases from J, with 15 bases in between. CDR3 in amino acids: CASSLATTWYEQYF. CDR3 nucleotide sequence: TGTGCCAGCAGCCTCGCAACGACCTGGTACGAGCAGTACTTC. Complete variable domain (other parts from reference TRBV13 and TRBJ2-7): AAGVIQSPRHLIKEKRETATLKCYPIPRHDTVYWYQQGPGQDPQFLISFYEKMQSDKGSIPDRFSAQQFSDYHSELNMSSLELGDSALYFCASSLATTWYEQYFGPGTRLTVT.

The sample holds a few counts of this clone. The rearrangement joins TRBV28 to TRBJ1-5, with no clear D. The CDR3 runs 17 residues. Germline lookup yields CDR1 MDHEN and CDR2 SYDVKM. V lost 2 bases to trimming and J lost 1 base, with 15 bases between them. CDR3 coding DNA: TGTGCCAGCAGTTTAGTAACGGGCCGGCAGAGCAATCAGCCCCAGCATTTT. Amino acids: CASSLVTGRQSNQPQHF.

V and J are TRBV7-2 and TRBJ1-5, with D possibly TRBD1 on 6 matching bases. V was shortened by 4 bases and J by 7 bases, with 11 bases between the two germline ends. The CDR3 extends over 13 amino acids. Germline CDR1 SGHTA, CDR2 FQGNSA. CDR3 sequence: CASSSQGGQPQHF. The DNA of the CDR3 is TGTGCCAGCAGCTCACAGGGTGGGCAGCCCCAGCATTTT.

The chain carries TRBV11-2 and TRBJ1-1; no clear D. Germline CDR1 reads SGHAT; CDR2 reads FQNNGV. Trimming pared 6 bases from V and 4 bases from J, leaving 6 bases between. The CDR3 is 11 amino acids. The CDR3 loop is CASSPRTEAFF. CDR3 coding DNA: TGTGCCAGCAGTCCCCGCACTGAAGCTTTCTTT.

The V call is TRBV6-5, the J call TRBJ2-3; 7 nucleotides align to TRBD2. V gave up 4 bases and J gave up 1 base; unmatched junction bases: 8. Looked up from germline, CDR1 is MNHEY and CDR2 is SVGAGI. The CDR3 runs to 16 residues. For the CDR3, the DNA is TGTGCCAGCAGTTCCTCGGGGAGGGCTGGCACAGATACGCAGTATTTT. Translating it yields CASSSSGRAGTDTQYF.